This paragraph reports one TCR beta chain. Its antigen is unidentified. These data come from a study of CD8+CD57+ T cells in acquired aplastic anemia. Study-wide context: Mean yield of DNA from sorted CD4+ and CD8+ cells was 3.2 ug. The study, taken as a whole, reports: Patients and controls turned out to have twenty-nine CD8+ CDR3 sequences in common.

The germline V gene encodes CDR1 SGHRS and CDR2 YFSETQ. The V gene lost 3 bases and the J gene lost 0 bases, with 12 bases spanning the gap. The CDR3 extends over 15 amino acids. Genomic DNA templated the TCR beta VDJ and CDR3 profiling. TCRdb reprocessed the reads via MiXCR and lists one record per CDR3 protein. Among about half a million distinct CDR3 sequences listed, approximately 32% were seen once. The authors sequenced patients whose flow cytometry had shown CD8+CD57+ cell expansion. Sequencing was done on a sample of sorted CD4+, CD8+, or CD8+CD57+ T cells (not recorded which) from PBMCs. The TCR sequence derives from a human donor with aplastic anemia. The chain recombines TRBV5-1 with TRBJ2-5, with D unresolved. The CDR3 spells CASSSAFNYQETQYF. The DNA for the CDR3 is TGCGCCAGCAGCTCGGCGTTTAATTACCAAGAGACCCAGTACTTC.